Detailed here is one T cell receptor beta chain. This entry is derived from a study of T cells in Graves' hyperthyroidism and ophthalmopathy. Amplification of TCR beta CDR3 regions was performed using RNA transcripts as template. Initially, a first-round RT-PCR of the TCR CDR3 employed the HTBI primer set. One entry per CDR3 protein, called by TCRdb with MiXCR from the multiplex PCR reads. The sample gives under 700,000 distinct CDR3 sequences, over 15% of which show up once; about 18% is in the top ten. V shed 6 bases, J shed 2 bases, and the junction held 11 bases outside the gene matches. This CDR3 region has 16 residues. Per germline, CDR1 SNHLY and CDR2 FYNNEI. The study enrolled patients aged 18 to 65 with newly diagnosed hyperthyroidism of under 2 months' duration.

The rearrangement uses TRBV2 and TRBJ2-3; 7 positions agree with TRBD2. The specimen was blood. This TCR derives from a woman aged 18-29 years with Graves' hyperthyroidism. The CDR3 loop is CASRHVGGEHTDTQYF. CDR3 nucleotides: TGTGCCAGCAGACACGTGGGAGGGGAACACACAGATACGCAGTATTTT.